The clone carrying this T cell receptor (beta chain) was counted many times. Using its own MiXCR run on the RT-PCR reads, TCRdb lists one record per CDR3 protein. The repertoire holds about 570,000 distinct CDR3 sequences, with about 11% as singletons. The CDR3 covers 15 residues. Germline values: CDR1 SGHDT, CDR2 YYEEEE. Trimming left V 0 bases short and J 6 bases short, with 15 bases between. This specimen belongs to a study of response to subunit inactivated influenza vaccine. These data are also associated with another study on T cells expressing NK-cell markers. Per that study: With UMIs, 5'RACE template switching was used to make TCR beta cDNA.

The gene calls are TRBV5-6 and TRBJ1-1; D remains ambiguous. The sequencing here drew on PBMCs from blood, taken on the day of vaccination. This receptor was identified in a man in his fifties or sixties who received an inactivated influenza vaccine. As DNA, the CDR3 is TGTGCCAGCAGCTTGGTCGGGCAGGAACCGCCTGAAGCTTTCTTT. Translation: CASSLVGQEPPEAFF.